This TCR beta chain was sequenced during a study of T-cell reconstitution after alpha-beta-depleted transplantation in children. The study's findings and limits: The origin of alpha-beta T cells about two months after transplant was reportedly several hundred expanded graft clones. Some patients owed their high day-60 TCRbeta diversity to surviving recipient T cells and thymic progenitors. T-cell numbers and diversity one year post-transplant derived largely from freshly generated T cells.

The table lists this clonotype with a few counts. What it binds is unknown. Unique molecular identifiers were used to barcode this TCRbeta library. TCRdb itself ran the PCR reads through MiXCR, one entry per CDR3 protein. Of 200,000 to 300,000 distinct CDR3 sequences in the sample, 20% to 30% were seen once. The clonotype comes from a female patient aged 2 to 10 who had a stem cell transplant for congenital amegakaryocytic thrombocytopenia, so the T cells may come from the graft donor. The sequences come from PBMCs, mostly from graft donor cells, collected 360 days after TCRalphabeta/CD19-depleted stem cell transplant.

The DNA of the CDR3 is TGTGCCAGCAGCTTTTTACGAGCATATGAAAAACTGTTTTTT. Translating it yields CASSFLRAYEKLFF. The chain has TRBV11-2 and TRBJ1-4; D remains unclear. The germline V gene encodes CDR1 SGHAT and CDR2 FQNNGV. This CDR3 spans 14 amino acids. Trimming shortened V by 3 bases and J by 6 bases, and 11 bases separated the two germline ends.